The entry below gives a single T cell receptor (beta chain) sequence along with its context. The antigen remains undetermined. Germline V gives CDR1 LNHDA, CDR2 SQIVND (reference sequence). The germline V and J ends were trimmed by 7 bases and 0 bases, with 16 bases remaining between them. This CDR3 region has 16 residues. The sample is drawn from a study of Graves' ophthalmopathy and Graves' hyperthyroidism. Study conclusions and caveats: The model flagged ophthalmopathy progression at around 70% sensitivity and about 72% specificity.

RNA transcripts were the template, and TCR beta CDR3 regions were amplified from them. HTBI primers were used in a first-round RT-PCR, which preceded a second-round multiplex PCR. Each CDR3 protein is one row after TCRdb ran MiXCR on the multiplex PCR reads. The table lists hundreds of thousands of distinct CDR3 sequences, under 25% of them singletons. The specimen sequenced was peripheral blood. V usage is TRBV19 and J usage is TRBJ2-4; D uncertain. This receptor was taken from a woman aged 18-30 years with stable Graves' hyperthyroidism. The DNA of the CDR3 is TGTGCCAGTACTCCAGTACTACTGTTAGCCAAAAACATTCAGTACTTC. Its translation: CASTPVLLLAKNIQYF.